The 7 T cell receptor beta chains presented below share a single source sample, sequenced in a study of CD8 T cells in Susac syndrome. Reverse transcription of roughly 0.5 to 1 ug RNA was carried out with random hexamers. TCRdb reprocessed the immunoSEQ multiplex PCR reads with MiXCR, giving one entry per CDR3 protein. The sample lists around 200,000 distinct CDR3 sequences; approximately 90% were seen once. Sequenced input: CD8+ T cells from PBMCs. The receptors stem from a human donor with multiple sclerosis.

The V gene is TRBV15, the J gene TRBJ1-3; the D is unclear. The V and J ends lost 6 bases and 0 bases respectively, with 15 bases between them. Germline CDR1 is LNHNV and CDR2 is YYDKDF (reference sequence). The CDR3 contains 16 residues. CDR3 nucleotide sequence: TGTGCCACCAGTCCAGCCAGGTTGTCCTCTGGAAACACCATATATTTT. Amino acid sequence: CATSPARLSSGNTIYF.

The rearrangement links TRBV9 to TRBJ2-1; D ambiguous. The V end lost 2 bases, the J end lost 5 bases, and 11 bases lay between the germline ends. Germline values: CDR1 SGDLS, CDR2 YYNGEE. CDR3 length equals 14 residues. DNA of the CDR3: TGTGCCAGCAGCGTGACCTGGGCTGACAATGAGCAGTTCTTC. Amino acid sequence: CASSVTWADNEQFF.

The chain uses TRBV3-1 and TRBJ2-1, with TRBD2 matching 11 bases. Germline CDR1 LGHDT, CDR2 YNNKEL (reference sequence). J was trimmed by 5 bases and V by 4 bases; bases with no gene match: 7. The CDR3 covers 16 residues. Here the CDR3 DNA reads TGTGCCAGCAGCCCAAGTAAGACTAGCGGGGACAATGAGCAGTTCTTC. It codes for CASSPSKTSGDNEQFF.

The rearrangement joins TRBV28 to TRBJ2-3; D is unresolved. Trimming left V 2 bases short and J 5 bases short, with 8 bases between. CDR1 is MDHEN, CDR2 SYDVKM, per germline. The CDR3 is 13 amino acids. CDR3 nucleotide sequence: TGTGCCAGCAGTTTAGCGCGTGGAGATACGCAGTATTTT. Protein sequence: CASSLARGDTQYF.

The chain uses TRBV5-6 and TRBJ2-1; D not certain. The CDR3 length is 12 residues. V dropped 7 bases and J dropped 3 bases, with 8 bases sitting between them. Germline V gene sequence: CDR1 SGHDT, CDR2 YYEEEE. The CDR3 here is CASGRLYNEQFF. CDR3 bases: TGTGCCAGCGGACGCCTCTACAATGAGCAGTTCTTC.

The V call is TRBV7-8, the J call TRBJ2-6, with 8 positions matching TRBD1. This CDR3 has 17 residues. Trimming at V came to 4 bases and at J to 0 bases, leaving 5 bases not matched to a gene. From germline, CDR1 is SGHVS and CDR2 FQNEAQ. The CDR3 nucleotides are TGTGCCAGCAGCTCGGGGACAGGCTTCTCTGGGGCCAACGTCCTGACTTTC. Translated, it gives CASSSGTGFSGANVLTF. The full variable domain, with the rest looked up from reference TRBV7-8 and TRBJ2-6, is GAGVSQSPRYKVAKRGQDVALRCDPISGHVSLFWYQQALGQGPEFLTYFQNEAQLDKSGLPSDRFFAERPEGSVSTLKIQRTQQEDSAVYLCASSSGTGFSGANVLTFGAGSRLTVL.

CDR3 amino acids: CSASPYRRTSGPKNIQYF. The DNA for the CDR3 is TGCAGTGCTAGCCCCTACCGAAGAACTAGCGGACCCAAAAACATTCAGTACTTC. J is TRBJ2-4 and V is TRBV20-1, with 8 bases identical to TRBD2. V gave up 3 bases and J gave up 2 bases; unmatched junction bases: 15. The CDR3 is 18 residues long. Germline CDR1 DFQATT, CDR2 SNEGSKA (reference sequence).